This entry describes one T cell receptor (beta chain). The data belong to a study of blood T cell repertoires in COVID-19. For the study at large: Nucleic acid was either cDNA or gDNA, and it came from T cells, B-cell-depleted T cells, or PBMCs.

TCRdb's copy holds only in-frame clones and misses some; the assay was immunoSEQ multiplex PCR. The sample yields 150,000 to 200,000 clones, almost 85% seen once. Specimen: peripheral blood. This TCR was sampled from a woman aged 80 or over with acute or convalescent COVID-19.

CDR3 nucleotide sequence: TGCGCCAGCAGCCAAGCCGGGACAGGAGACTACAATGAGCAGTTCTTC. Translated: CASSQAGTGDYNEQFF. The J gene is TRBJ2-1, the V gene TRBV4-1; 8 bases are shared with TRBD1. The CDR3 runs 16 residues. The ends lost 1 base at V and 3 bases at J; junction bases unmatched: 5. Germline V gene lookup returns CDR1 MGHRA and CDR2 YSYEKL.